One and the same sample provided the 20 T cell receptor beta chains below, sequenced in a study of tumor and adjacent non-tumor tissue in lung cancer. No cell sorting was done before RNA was extracted from the tissue. Three rounds of nested PCR, following a modified ARM-PCR protocol, produced the TCRbeta library. TCRdb redid the calling of the multiplex PCR reads with MiXCR, one entry per CDR3 protein. Seen here are tens of thousands of distinct CDR3 sequences, about three fifths observed once, and the top ten hold roughly 21%. Sequencing used lung tumor tissue. Receptors were obtained from a man between 50 and 59 years old with non-small cell lung cancer.

As concerns this clonotype: This may be a read error: a much more frequent sequence differs by one nucleotide. This chain links TRBV29-1 with TRBJ1-1; D ambiguous. In germline, CDR1 is SQVTM, CDR2 ANQGSEA. The CDR3 is 12 residues long. In DNA form, the CDR3 reads TGCGGCACACGGTACATGAACACTGAAGCTTTCTTT. Translating gives CGTRYMNTEAFF.

Worth noting for this clonotype: This clone may be a read error of a much larger clone one base away. The rearrangement uses TRBV5-4 and TRBJ2-1; 10 bases fit TRBD2. This CDR3 contains 14 residues. The germline V gene has CDR1 SGHNT and CDR2 YYREEE (reference sequence). The CDR3 protein is CVSSLPSGSNEQFF. The CDR3 region has the DNA TGTGTCAGCAGCTTACCTAGCGGGAGCAATGAGCAGTTCTTC.

The sample holds a few counts of this clonotype. V usage is TRBV30 and J usage is TRBJ2-7; 7 bases are shared with TRBD1. The CDR3 is made up of 13 amino acids. V trimming: 4 bases; J trimming: 7 bases; junction bases outside the gene matches: 10. Germline V gene sequence: CDR1 GTSNPN, CDR2 SVGIG (reference sequence). In DNA, the CDR3 is TGTGCCTGGAAACTGGGACAGTATGAGGAGCAGTACTTC. This sequence encodes CAWKLGQYEEQYF. Complete variable domain (other parts from reference TRBV30 and TRBJ2-7): SQTIHQWPATLVQPVGSPLSLECTVEGTSNPNLYWYRQAAGRGLQLLFYSVGIGQISSEVPQNLSASRPQDRQFILSSKKLLLSDSGFYLCAWKLGQYEEQYFGPGTRLTVT.

This clonotype was recorded a few times. This rearrangement joins TRBV6-2 or TRBV6-3 to TRBJ2-7; D possibly uses TRBD1 or TRBD2 (5 bases each). This CDR3 has 15 residues. Trimming took 5 bases from V and 0 from J, leaving 14 bases between them. Germline V gene sequence: CDR1 MNHEY, CDR2 SVGEGT. The CDR3 region has the DNA TGTGCCAGCAGTGGCCCGGGGCGGGCCTCCTACGAGCAGTACTTC. Amino acid sequence: CASSGPGRASYEQYF.

The V call is TRBV7-2, the J call TRBJ2-2; TRBD2 agrees at 13 bases. In germline, CDR1 is SGHTA, CDR2 FQGNSA. The CDR3 contains 15 residues. V dropped 3 bases and J dropped 5; count of bases not matched to a gene: 0. DNA for the CDR3: TGTGCCAGCAGCTTGGGACTAGCGGGGACCGGGGAGCTGTTTTTT. The encoded protein is CASSLGLAGTGELFF.

This clonotype showed up many times. The chain recombines TRBV10-2 with TRBJ2-7; possible D gene TRBD1, 6 bases. The V end was cut by 5 bases, the J end by 6 bases, with 14 bases between. Germline V lookup: CDR1 WSHSY, CDR2 SAAADI. This CDR3 has 13 residues. CDR3 DNA: TGCGCCAGCAGTAGTCAGGGGTTGGTCGAGCAGTACTTC. Translation: CASSSQGLVEQYF.

Points on this clonotype: Relative to the germline gene, one junction end is altered; a read error may explain this. The chain combines TRBV29-1 with TRBJ2-3; D ambiguous. The CDR3 is 13 residues long. CDR1 is SQVTM, CDR2 ANQGSEA, per germline. The CDR3 coding sequence is TGCAGCGTTGGTAGGGTGCTCGGAGATATGCAGTATTTT. Protein: CSVGRVLGDMQYF.

The chain uses TRBV12-3 or TRBV12-4 and TRBJ2-5; D possibly matches TRBD1 or TRBD2 (5 bases each). The V end was cut by 8 bases, the J end by 2 bases, with 18 bases between. CDR3 length: 15 amino acids. For the CDR3, the DNA is TGTGCCAGCGGCTTTTGGGACGGCGGGCAAGAGACCCAGTACTTC. As protein: CASGFWDGGQETQYF.

The V call is TRBV20-1, the J call TRBJ2-1; tentative D call: TRBD1 (5 bases). The germline V gene has CDR1 DFQATT and CDR2 SNEGSKA (reference sequence). The CDR3 covers 16 residues. The V end was cut by 2 bases, the J end by 0 bases, with 14 bases between. The CDR3 protein is CSARLQGQSSYNEQFF. The DNA of the CDR3 is TGCAGTGCTAGACTTCAGGGCCAGTCCTCCTACAATGAGCAGTTCTTC.

In the case of this clonotype: It may be a read error: a sequence one base away is much more abundant. The chain employs TRBV10-3 and TRBJ2-3; 8 bases are a match to TRBD1. This CDR3 contains 12 residues. Germline V lookup: CDR1 ENHRY, CDR2 SYGVKD. The CDR3 bases are TGTGCCATTCAGGGGGCCACAGATACGCAGTGTTTT. This gives the protein CAIQGATDTQCF.

The V gene is TRBV11-2, the J gene TRBJ2-7; D call uncertain. Germline lookup yields CDR1 SGHAT and CDR2 FQNNGV. The CDR3 loop spans 12 amino acids. Trimming shortened V by 9 bases and J by 4 bases, and 13 bases separated the two germline ends. The DNA for the CDR3 is TGTGCCAGTAGCATAGAACGGTACGAGCAGTACTTC. Translated, it gives CASSIERYEQYF.

A remark on this clonotype: The CDR3 does not close with the conserved phenylalanine or tryptophan, likely indicating a read error. The chain couples TRBV10-3 to TRBJ2-7; TRBD2 is a possible D gene (5 bases). The V gene lost 10 bases and the J gene lost 4 bases, with 14 bases spanning the gap. CDR3 size: 12 residues. Germline V gene sequence: CDR1 ENHRY, CDR2 SYGVKD. The CDR3 is CATRGLLYEQYL. The CDR3 DNA reads TGTGCCACCAGAGGACTCCTTTACGAGCAGTACCTC.

This rearrangement joins TRBV7-8 to TRBJ2-7; tentative D call: TRBD1 (5 bases). Germline CDR1 SGHVS, CDR2 FQNEAQ. V lost 5 bases and J 3 bases, leaving 14 bases between the germline ends. The CDR3 has 14 residues. The CDR3 reads CASSLLPRDYEQYF. CDR3 nucleotides: TGTGCCAGCAGCCTATTGCCCAGGGACTACGAGCAGTACTTC.

Remarks on this clonotype: A much larger clone sits a single nucleotide away, making a read error possible. The CDR3 end shows no conserved phenylalanine or tryptophan, and so a read error is likely. The rearrangement joins TRBV5-5 to TRBJ2-5; D is perhaps TRBD2 (6 bases). Germline loops: CDR1 SGHKS, CDR2 YYEKEE (reference sequence). The CDR3 loop spans 14 amino acids. V lost 2 bases and J lost 4, with 12 bases in between. The CDR3 DNA follows: TGTGCCAGCAGCTTATCGGGGACTGGAGAGACCCAGTACTTA. Residues: CASSLSGTGETQYL.

In this sample, this clonotype turned up many times. This chain connects TRBV6-5 to TRBJ1-1; a weak D match, TRBD1 (6 bases). This CDR3 spans 14 amino acids. V lost 6 bases, J lost 2 bases, and 13 bases lay in between. Germline CDR1 MNHEY, CDR2 SVGAGI. The CDR3 bases are TGTGCCAGCAGAAAAGGGGGAGCCAACACTGAAGCTTTCTTT. This translates into CASRKGGANTEAFF.

This clonotype is termed medium-sized. In nucleotides, the CDR3 is TGTGCCAGCAGTTATGGGGATAATCAGCCCCAGCATTTT. This codes for CASSYGDNQPQHF. The chain employs TRBV6-5 and TRBJ1-5, with D uncertain. CDR3 size: 13 residues. The germline CDR1 and CDR2 sequences are MNHEY and SVGAGI. Trimming removed 3 bases from V and 4 bases from J, with 7 bases in between.

This clonotype is medium-sized in the sample. The chain carries TRBV11-3 and TRBJ1-1; possible D gene TRBD1, 6 bases. The germline V gene encodes CDR1 SGHNT and CDR2 YENEEA. The CDR3 runs 12 residues. V lost 5 bases to trimming and J lost 6 bases, with 10 bases between them. The CDR3 DNA sequence: TGTGCCAGCAGCCTAGGACAGTCTGAAGCTTTCTTT. Protein sequence: CASSLGQSEAFF.

This clonotype was picked up a small number of times. V gene TRBV4-2 combines with J gene TRBJ2-1, with 8 bases matching TRBD1. The CDR3 contains 17 residues. In germline, CDR1 is LGHNA, CDR2 YNFKEQ. The junction had 10 bases not matched to a gene; V was cut back by 3 bases and J by 3 bases. The CDR3 sequence: CASSHSIRDRGYNEQFF. CDR3 nucleotides: TGTGCCAGCAGCCACAGTATCCGCGACAGGGGCTACAATGAGCAGTTCTTC.

This clonotype was recorded a few times. Relative to the germline gene, one junction end is altered; a read error may explain this. This chain joins TRBV29-1 and TRBJ1-2; tentatively, D is TRBD1 (5 bases). CDR1 and CDR2 from the germline V gene are SQVTM and ANQGSEA. The CDR3 totals 11 residues. CDR3 coding DNA: TGCAACGTTCGGGGCAACTATGGCTACACCTTC. Translation: CNVRGNYGYTF.

The sample holds many counts of this clonotype. J is TRBJ1-5 and V is TRBV12-3 or TRBV12-4, with D perhaps TRBD1 (5 bases). V was shortened by 3 bases and J by 3 bases, with 9 bases between the two germline ends. This CDR3 comprises 14 residues. In DNA form, the CDR3 reads TGTGCCAGCAGTTTGGGGCAGGTCAATCAGCCCCAGCATTTT. Translation: CASSLGQVNQPQHF.